Presented here are 8 T cell receptor beta chains from one specimen sequenced in a study of blood T cell repertoires in COVID-19. TCRdb's copy holds only in-frame clones and misses some; the assay was immunoSEQ multiplex PCR. Of some 45,000 clones detected, under 90% appear once; the ten largest clones hold around 9.1%. Input material: peripheral blood. These receptor sequences come from a man aged 55 to 70 with acute or convalescent COVID-19.

The CDR3 loop reads CASIRGTRMNTEAFF. DNA for the CDR3: TGTGCCAGTATTAGGGGCACTCGCATGAACACTGAAGCTTTCTTT. This chain links TRBV19 with TRBJ1-1; D is possibly TRBD1 (5 bases). Trimming took 7 bases from V and 0 from J, leaving 15 bases between them. Germline-derived CDR1 and CDR2 are LNHDA and SQIVND (reference sequence). The CDR3 is made up of 15 amino acids.

The rearrangement uses TRBV19 and TRBJ1-5; possibly TRBD1 for D (6 bases). The CDR3 length is 15 residues. Trimming pared 3 bases from V and 5 bases from J, leaving 14 bases between. Germline-derived CDR1 and CDR2 are LNHDA and SQIVND (reference sequence). CDR3 DNA: TGTGCCAGTAGTATCCCCGGACAGACCGATCAGCCCCAGCATTTT. The encoded protein is CASSIPGQTDQPQHF.

V gene TRBV5-1 combines with J gene TRBJ1-3, with D perhaps TRBD1 (5 bases). The germline gives CDR1 SGHRS, CDR2 YFSETQ. The CDR3 spans 16 residues. The ends were cut back, 4 bases at V and 0 bases at J, with 14 bases in the middle. CDR3 residues: CASSQGGLLSGNTIYF. CDR3 DNA: TGCGCCAGCAGCCAGGGAGGGCTTCTCTCTGGAAACACCATATATTTT.

The rearrangement links TRBV19 to TRBJ2-3, with 8 bases that match TRBD1. The germline V gene has CDR1 LNHDA and CDR2 SQIVND (reference sequence). J was trimmed by 3 bases and V by 2 bases; bases with no gene match: 1. The CDR3 is 14 amino acids. The CDR3 loop is CASSIRQGTDTQYF. CDR3 coding DNA: TGTGCCAGTAGTATAAGACAGGGGACAGATACGCAGTATTTT.

The chain couples TRBV5-1 to TRBJ2-3, with 8 bases fitting TRBD2. V was clipped by 2 bases and J by 3 bases; unmatched bases: 2. The CDR3 contains 14 residues. Germline CDR1 reads SGHRS; CDR2 reads YFSETQ. CDR3: CASSLAGATDTQYF. CDR3 DNA: TGCGCCAGCAGCTTAGCGGGGGCTACAGATACGCAGTATTTT.

The chain employs TRBV3-1 (or the pseudogene TRBV3-2) and TRBJ1-2; 7 bases are shared with TRBD1. The germline CDR1 and CDR2 sequences are LGHDT and YNNKEL (reference sequence). J gave up 4 bases and V 3 bases, and 2 bases lay outside the gene matches. The CDR3 has 13 residues. The CDR3 nucleotides read TGTGCCAGCAGCCAGGGACAGAGCTATGGCTACACCTTC. It codes for CASSQGQSYGYTF.

The rearrangement joins TRBV18 to TRBJ1-5; no clear D gene. Germline V gene sequence: CDR1 KGHSH, CDR2 LQKENI. CDR3 length: 16 amino acids. The V end lost 3 bases, the J end lost 4 bases, and 16 bases lay between the germline ends. The CDR3 DNA reads as TGTGCCAGCTCACCCCCGTCTGGTGGGCTAAATCAGCCCCAGCATTTT. Its translation: CASSPPSGGLNQPQHF.

With respect to this clone: This sample also contains other DNA sequences that code for the same CDR3. This sequence joins TRBV19 and TRBJ1-5; D is undetermined. The V and J ends lost 4 bases and 6 bases respectively, with 10 bases between them. Per the germline V gene, CDR1 is LNHDA and CDR2 is SQIVND (reference sequence). This CDR3 region has 13 residues. CDR3 protein: CASSTKGGQPQHF. CDR3 bases: TGTGCCAGTAGTACCAAGGGAGGTCAGCCCCAGCATTTT.